Following are 2 T cell receptor beta chains from one sample sequenced in a study of Graves' ophthalmopathy and Graves' hyperthyroidism. The TCR beta CDR3 regions underwent amplification from RNA transcripts. The authors performed first-round RT-PCR with HTBI primers and then a second-round multiplex PCR. One entry per CDR3 protein results from TCRdb running MiXCR on the multiplex PCR reads. The sample records 200,000 to 250,000 distinct CDR3 sequences, about a fifth being singletons. The sample taken for sequencing was peripheral blood. Receptor source: a woman in her fifties or sixties with Graves' ophthalmopathy.

This clonotype was found many times. The rearrangement joins TRBV12-3 or TRBV12-4 to TRBJ1-1; weak D call: TRBD1 (5 bases). V shed 6 bases and J shed 4 bases, with 21 bases lying between them. The CDR3 has 16 amino acids. CDR3 sequence: CASSHWLGGTGTEAFF. CDR3 in DNA: TGTGCCAGCAGCCACTGGCTCGGGGGAACTGGCACTGAAGCTTTCTTT.

This clonotype was counted ten times or more. V usage is TRBV6-1 and J usage is TRBJ1-5, with 7 bases identical to TRBD1. Trimming at V came to 2 bases and at J to 7 bases, leaving 5 bases not matched to a gene. Germline CDR1 and CDR2: MNHNS and SASEGT. This CDR3 has 14 amino acids. The CDR3 spells CASSELQGSQPQHF. DNA for the CDR3: TGTGCCAGCAGTGAACTACAGGGGTCCCAGCCCCAGCATTTT.